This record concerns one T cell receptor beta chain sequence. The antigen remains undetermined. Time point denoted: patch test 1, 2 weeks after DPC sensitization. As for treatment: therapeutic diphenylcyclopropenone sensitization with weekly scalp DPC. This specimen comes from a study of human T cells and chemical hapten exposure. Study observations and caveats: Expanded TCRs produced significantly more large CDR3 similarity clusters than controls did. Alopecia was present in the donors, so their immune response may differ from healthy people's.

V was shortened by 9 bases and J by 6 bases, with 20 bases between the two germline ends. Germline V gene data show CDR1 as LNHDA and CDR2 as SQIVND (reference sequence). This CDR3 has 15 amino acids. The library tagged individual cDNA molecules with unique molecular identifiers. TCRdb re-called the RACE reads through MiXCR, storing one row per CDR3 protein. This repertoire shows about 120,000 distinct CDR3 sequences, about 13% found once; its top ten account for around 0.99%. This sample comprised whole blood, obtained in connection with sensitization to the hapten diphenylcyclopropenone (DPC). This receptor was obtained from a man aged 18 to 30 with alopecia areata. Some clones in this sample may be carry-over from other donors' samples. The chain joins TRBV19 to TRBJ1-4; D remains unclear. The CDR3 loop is CASLSQHSLYEKLFF. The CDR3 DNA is TGTGCCAGCCTATCTCAGCACTCCTTGTATGAAAAACTGTTTTTT.